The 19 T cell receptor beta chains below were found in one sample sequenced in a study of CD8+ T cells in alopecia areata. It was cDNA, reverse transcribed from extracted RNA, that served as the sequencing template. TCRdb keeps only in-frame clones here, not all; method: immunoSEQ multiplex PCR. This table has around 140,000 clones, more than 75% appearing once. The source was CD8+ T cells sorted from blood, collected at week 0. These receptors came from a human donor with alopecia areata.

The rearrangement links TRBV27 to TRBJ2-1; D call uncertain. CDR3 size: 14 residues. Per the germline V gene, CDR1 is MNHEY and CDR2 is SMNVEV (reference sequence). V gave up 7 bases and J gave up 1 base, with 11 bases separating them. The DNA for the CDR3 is TGTGCCAGCACCCTTGGGGATTCCTACAATGAGCAGTTCTTC. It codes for CASTLGDSYNEQFF.

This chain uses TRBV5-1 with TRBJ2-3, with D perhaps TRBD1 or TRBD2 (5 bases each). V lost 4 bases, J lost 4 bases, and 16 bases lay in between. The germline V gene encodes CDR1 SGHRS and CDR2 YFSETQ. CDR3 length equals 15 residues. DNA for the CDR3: TGCGCCAGCAGCCCCCGGGGCACCTTACCAGATACGCAGTATTTT. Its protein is CASSPRGTLPDTQYF.

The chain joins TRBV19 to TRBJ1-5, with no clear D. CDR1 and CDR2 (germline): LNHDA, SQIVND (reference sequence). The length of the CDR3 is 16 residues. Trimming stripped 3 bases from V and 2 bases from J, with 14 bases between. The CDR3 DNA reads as TGTGCCAGTAGTATCTCCCCGGACTCGGGCAATCAGCCCCAGCATTTT. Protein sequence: CASSISPDSGNQPQHF.

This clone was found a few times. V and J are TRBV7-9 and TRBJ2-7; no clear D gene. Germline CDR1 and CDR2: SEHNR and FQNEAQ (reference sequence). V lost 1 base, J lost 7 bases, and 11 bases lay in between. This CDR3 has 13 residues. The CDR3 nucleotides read TGTGCCAGCAGCTTAGTTCCTGGGGATGAGCAGTACTTC. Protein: CASSLVPGDEQYF. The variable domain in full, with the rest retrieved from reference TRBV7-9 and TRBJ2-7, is DTGVSQNPRHKITKRGQNVTFRCDPISEHNRLYWYRQTLGQGPEFLTYFQNEAQLEKSRLLSDRFSAERPKGSFSTLEIQRTEQGDSAMYLCASSLVPGDEQYFGPGTRLTVT.

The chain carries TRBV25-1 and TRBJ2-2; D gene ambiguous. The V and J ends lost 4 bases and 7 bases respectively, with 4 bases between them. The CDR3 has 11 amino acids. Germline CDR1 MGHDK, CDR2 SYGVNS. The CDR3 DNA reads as TGTGCCAGCAGTGTATTCGGGGAGCTGTTTTTT. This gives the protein CASSVFGELFF.

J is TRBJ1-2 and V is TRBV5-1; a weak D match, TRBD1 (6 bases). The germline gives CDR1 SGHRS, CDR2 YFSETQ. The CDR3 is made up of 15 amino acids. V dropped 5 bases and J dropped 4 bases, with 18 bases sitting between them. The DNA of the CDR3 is TGCGCCAGCAGTTCTGACGGGGGGCTCGCCTATGGCTACACCTTC. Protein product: CASSSDGGLAYGYTF.

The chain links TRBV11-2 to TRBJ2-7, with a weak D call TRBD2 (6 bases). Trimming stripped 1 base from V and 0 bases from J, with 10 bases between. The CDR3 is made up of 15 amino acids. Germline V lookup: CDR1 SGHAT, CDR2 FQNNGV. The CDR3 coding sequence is TGTGCCAGCAGCTTAGTTAGCGGCCACTCCTACGAGCAGTACTTC. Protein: CASSLVSGHSYEQYF.

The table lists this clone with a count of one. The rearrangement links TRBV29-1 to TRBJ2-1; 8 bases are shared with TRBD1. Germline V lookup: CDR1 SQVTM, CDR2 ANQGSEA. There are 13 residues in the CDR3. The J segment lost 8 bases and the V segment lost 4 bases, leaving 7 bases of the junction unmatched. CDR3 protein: CSVGGTGGYEQFF. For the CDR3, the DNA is TGCAGCGTTGGGGGCACAGGGGGATATGAGCAGTTCTTC.

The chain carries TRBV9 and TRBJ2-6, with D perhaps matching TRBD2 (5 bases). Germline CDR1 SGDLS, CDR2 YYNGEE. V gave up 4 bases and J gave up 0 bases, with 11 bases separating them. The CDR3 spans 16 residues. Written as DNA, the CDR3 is TGTGCCAGCAGCACCCGACGGGGCTCTGGGGCCAACGTCCTGACTTTC. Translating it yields CASSTRRGSGANVLTF.

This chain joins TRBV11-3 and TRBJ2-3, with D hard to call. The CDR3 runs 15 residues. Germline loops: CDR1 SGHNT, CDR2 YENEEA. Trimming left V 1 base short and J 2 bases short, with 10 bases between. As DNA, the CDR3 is TGTGCCAGCAGCTTAGGGACCCTTGACACAGATACGCAGTATTTT. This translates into CASSLGTLDTDTQYF. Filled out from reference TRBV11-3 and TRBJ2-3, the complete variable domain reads EAGVVQSPRYKIIEKKQPVAFWCNPISGHNTLYWYLQNLGQGPELLIRYENEEAVDDSQLPKDRFSAERLKGVDSTLKIQPAELGDSAVYLCASSLGTLDTDTQYFGPGTRLTVL.

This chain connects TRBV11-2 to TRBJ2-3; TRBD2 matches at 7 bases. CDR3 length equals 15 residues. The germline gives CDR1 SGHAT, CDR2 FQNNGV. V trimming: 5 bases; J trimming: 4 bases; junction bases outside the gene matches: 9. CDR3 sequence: CASSIRDYNADTQYF. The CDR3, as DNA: TGTGCCAGCAGCATCCGGGACTACAACGCAGATACGCAGTATTTT. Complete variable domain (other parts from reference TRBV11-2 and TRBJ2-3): EAGVAQSPRYKIIEKRQSVAFWCNPISGHATLYWYQQILGQGPKLLIQFQNNGVVDDSQLPKDRFSAERLKGVDSTLKIQPAKLEDSAVYLCASSIRDYNADTQYFGPGTRLTVL.

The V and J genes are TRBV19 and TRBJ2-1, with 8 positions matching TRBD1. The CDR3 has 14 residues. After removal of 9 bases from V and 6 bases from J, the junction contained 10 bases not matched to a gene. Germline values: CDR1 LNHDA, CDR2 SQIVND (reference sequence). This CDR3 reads CASLGQGGRNEQFF. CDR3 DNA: TGTGCCAGCCTCGGACAGGGAGGTCGCAATGAGCAGTTCTTC.

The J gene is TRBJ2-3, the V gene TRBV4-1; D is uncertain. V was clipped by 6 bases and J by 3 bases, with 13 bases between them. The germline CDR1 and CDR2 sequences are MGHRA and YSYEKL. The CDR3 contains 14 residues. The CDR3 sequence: CASRPIARTDTQYF. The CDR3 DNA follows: TGCGCCAGCAGACCCATCGCCCGAACAGATACGCAGTATTTT.

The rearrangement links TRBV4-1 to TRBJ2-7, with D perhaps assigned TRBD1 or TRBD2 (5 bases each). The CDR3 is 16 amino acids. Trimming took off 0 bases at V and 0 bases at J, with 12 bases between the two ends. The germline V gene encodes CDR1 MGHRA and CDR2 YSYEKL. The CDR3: CASSQDPGTYSYEQYF. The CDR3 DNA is TGCGCCAGCAGCCAAGATCCTGGGACCTACTCCTACGAGCAGTACTTC.

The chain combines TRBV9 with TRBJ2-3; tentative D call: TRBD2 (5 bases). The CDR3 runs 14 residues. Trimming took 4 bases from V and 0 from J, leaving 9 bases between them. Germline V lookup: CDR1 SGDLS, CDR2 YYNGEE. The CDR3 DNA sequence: TGTGCCAGCAGCTCGAGCGGTAGCACAGATACGCAGTATTTT. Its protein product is CASSSSGSTDTQYF. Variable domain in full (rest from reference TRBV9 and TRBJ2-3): DSGVTQTPKHLITATGQRVTLRCSPRSGDLSVYWYQQSLDQGLQFLIQYYNGEERAKGNILERFSAQQFPDLHSELNLSSLELGDSALYFCASSSSGSTDTQYFGPGTRLTVL.

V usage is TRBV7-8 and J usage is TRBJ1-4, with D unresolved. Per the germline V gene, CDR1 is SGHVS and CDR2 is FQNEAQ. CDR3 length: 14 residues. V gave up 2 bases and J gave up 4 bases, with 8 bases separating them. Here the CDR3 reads CASSLSAINEKLFF. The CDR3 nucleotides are TGTGCCAGCAGCTTATCAGCTATTAATGAAAAACTGTTTTTT.

CDR3 amino acids: CSVDVGVGEQYF. CDR3 sequence (DNA): TGCAGCGTTGATGTGGGGGTGGGCGAGCAGTACTTC. This chain links TRBV29-1 with TRBJ2-7; either TRBD1 or TRBD2 may fit D (5 bases each). The CDR3 is made up of 12 amino acids. Trimming took 3 bases from V and 6 from J, leaving 12 bases between them. Germline CDR1 and CDR2: SQVTM and ANQGSEA.

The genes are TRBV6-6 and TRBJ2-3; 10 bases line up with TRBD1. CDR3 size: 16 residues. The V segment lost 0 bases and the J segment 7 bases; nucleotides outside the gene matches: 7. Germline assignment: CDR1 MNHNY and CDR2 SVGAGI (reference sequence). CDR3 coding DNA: TGTGCCAGCAGTTACTCGCGGGACAGGGGATGGAATACGCAGTATTTT. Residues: CASSYSRDRGWNTQYF.

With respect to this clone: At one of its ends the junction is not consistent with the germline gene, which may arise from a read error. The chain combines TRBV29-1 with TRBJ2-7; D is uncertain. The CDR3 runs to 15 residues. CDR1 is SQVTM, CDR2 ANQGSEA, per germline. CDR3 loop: CSAEKKGYSSYEQYF. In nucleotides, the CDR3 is TGCAGCGCTGAAAAGAAGGGTTACAGCTCATACGAGCAGTACTTC.